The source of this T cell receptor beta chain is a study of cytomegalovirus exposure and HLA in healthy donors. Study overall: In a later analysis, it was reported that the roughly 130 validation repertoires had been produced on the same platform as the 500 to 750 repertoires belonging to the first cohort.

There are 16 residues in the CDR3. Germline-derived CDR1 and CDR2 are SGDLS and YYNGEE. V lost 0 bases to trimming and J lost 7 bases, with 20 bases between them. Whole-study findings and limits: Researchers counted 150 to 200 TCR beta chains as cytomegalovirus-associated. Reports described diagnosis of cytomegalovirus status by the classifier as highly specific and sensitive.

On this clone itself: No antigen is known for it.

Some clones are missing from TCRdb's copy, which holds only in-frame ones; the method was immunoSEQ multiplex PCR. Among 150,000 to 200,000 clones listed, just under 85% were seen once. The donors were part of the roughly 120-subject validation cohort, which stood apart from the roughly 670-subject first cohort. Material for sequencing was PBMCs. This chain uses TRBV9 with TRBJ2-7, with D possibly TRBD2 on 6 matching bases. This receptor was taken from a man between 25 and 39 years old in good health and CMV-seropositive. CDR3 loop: CASSVGIGDSYEEQYF. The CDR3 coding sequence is TGTGCCAGCAGCGTAGGAATCGGGGACTCCTATGAAGAGCAGTACTTC.